This TCR beta chain was identified during a study of regulatory T cells in long-lasting Graves disease. Study information: The study enrolled newly diagnosed Graves' patients on antithyroid drugs under 3 months. General study results and limits: Persistent patients shared more public clonotypes (2,741) than new patients (about 960).

Through Arm-PCR of CDR3 regions and iRepertoire HTBI primers, TCR beta libraries were built. TCRdb analysed the multiplex PCR reads with MiXCR anew, one entry per CDR3 protein. The sample consists of around 420,000 distinct CDR3 sequences, 15% to 18% of them appearing once. There are a few counts of this clonotype. The target antigen is unknown. Time point denoted: newly diagnosed GD, antithyroid drugs for less than 3 months. Scientists built the TCR library using RNA that was extracted from PBMCs. By American Thyroid Association guidelines, Graves' disease was diagnosed in the cohort. Between the trimmed V and J ends, which lost 2 bases and 6 bases, there was a span of 17 bases. Per the germline V gene, CDR1 is LGHDT and CDR2 is YNNKEL (reference sequence). CDR3 size: 15 residues.

The source was peripheral blood mononuclear cells (PBMCs), collected at new diagnosis, from a patient treated with antithyroid drugs. The chain uses TRBV3-1 and TRBJ2-7; D is perhaps TRBD1 (5 bases). The clonotype comes from a female donor with Graves disease. Here the CDR3 DNA reads TGTGCCAGCAGCCAACTCTTAGGTAGGGGCGCCGAGCAGTACTTC. Encoded protein: CASSQLLGRGAEQYF.